The source of this T cell receptor (beta chain) is a study of T cell responses to AZD1222 COVID-19 vaccine. Study-level background: Researchers grouped second doses given at about 4 or about 12 weeks into one pool.

This clone was seen once. The antigen is undetermined. The CDR3 length is 16 residues. Profiled with immunoSEQ multiplex PCR; TCRdb holds only in-frame clones, not every one. Of around 81,000 clones in the sample, about 82% were seen once. General study findings and limits: Only a handful of AZD1222 recipients were seropositive at baseline. Spike-wide coverage was observed for vaccine-associated CD4 TCRs, with dominant responses at 160-218 and 743-854. No day 14 peak samples; only post-peak repertoires were characterized.

Specimen: peripheral blood, collected on day 0 of AZD1222 vaccination. The chain is built from TRBV21-1 and TRBJ2-3; the table's D call of TRBD2 was not tested on the DNA. TRBV21-1 is labeled a pseudogene. This receptor was identified in an adult in good health. The CDR3 sequence: CASTPGGGRGMDTQYF. The CDR3 DNA follows: TGTGCCAGCACCCCCGGGGGGGGACGGGGTATGGATACGCAGTATTTT.